This T cell receptor beta chain stems from a study of blood T cell repertoires in COVID-19. Donors in Cohort 3 who had recovered were those with two negative PCRs, healthcare professional clearance, or resolution of their symptoms. Germline CDR1 reads SNHLY; CDR2 reads FYNNEI. The CDR3 sequence is 15 residues long. V was shortened by 7 bases and J by 0 bases, with 15 bases between the two germline ends. Some clones are missing from TCRdb's copy, which holds only in-frame ones; the method was immunoSEQ multiplex PCR. The data hold fewer than 350,000 clones, with 85% observed a single time. The clonotype was recovered from a woman aged 50 to 60 who had recovered from COVID-19. The source material was PBMCs or T cells enriched from blood (not recorded which). This rearrangement joins TRBV2 to TRBJ1-1, with a possible D match to TRBD1 (6 bases). The CDR3 region has the DNA TGTGCCAGCACCGACCCAGGGGACATGAACACTGAAGCTTTCTTT. Protein: CASTDPGDMNTEAFF.